This entry lists 10 T cell receptor beta chains sequenced from one sample in a study of T cell repertoires in cytomegalovirus infection. MiXCR was run by TCRdb on the reads, yielding one entry per CDR3 protein. The sample includes nearly 700,000 distinct CDR3 sequences, around a third of them seen just once. The antigens for these receptors are not known. Sample: cultured PBMCs, taken from culture after CMV antigen stimulation. Source of these receptors: a human donor in good health (CMV status not recorded). Some clones in this sample may be carry-over from other donors' samples.

Many counts were recorded for this clonotype. J is TRBJ2-1 and V is TRBV7-2; 9 bases match TRBD2. V lost 5 bases to trimming and J lost 9 bases; unmatched junction nucleotides: 11. The CDR3 is 15 residues long. Germline V CDR1 and CDR2: SGHTA, FQGNSA. Here the CDR3 reads CASSPRSGTSFEQFF. As DNA, the CDR3 is TGTGCCAGCAGCCCAAGATCCGGGACTAGCTTTGAGCAGTTCTTC.

This clonotype has just a few counts. The chain couples TRBV4-3 to TRBJ2-3; tentative D call: TRBD1 (6 bases). Germline V gene lookup returns CDR1 LGHNA and CDR2 YSLEER. V was clipped by 3 bases and J by 6 bases, with 16 bases between them. The CDR3 is 15 amino acids. The CDR3 loop is CASSQGAQGADTQYF. The CDR3 DNA reads TGCGCCAGCAGCCAGGGGGCCCAGGGTGCGGATACGCAGTATTTT.

This chain joins TRBV12-3 or TRBV12-4 and TRBJ1-5; 8 bases are shared with TRBD1. There are 19 residues in the CDR3. The V gene end was trimmed by 2 bases and the J gene end by 5 bases; junction bases not matched to a gene: 17. CDR3 coding DNA: TGTGCCAGCAGTTTATTAATTGGAGTTACAGGGGGTTTAGATCAGCCCCAGCATTTT. This sequence encodes CASSLLIGVTGGLDQPQHF.

This clonotype was observed a few times. This chain uses TRBV7-6 with TRBJ2-7, with D tentatively TRBD2 (6 bases). The CDR3 covers 16 residues. Germline lookup yields CDR1 SGHVS and CDR2 FNYEAQ. Trimming removed 4 bases at V and 1 base at J, with 17 bases between. For the CDR3, the DNA is TGTGCCAGCAGCTCGAATCCCGGGACTGCTTCCTACGAGCAGTACTTC. It is translated as CASSSNPGTASYEQYF.

V is TRBV11-3 and J is TRBJ1-1; the match to TRBD1 covers 10 bases. CDR1 SGHNT and CDR2 YENEEA come from the germline V gene. V was pared by 3 bases and J by 0 bases, with 1 base of the junction left unmatched. The CDR3 covers 15 residues. CDR3 bases: TGTGCCAGCAGCTTCGGGACAGGGGTGAACACTGAAGCTTTCTTT. It translates to CASSFGTGVNTEAFF.

J is TRBJ2-5 and V is TRBV29-1, with 9 bases lining up with TRBD1. Per germline, CDR1 SQVTM and CDR2 ANQGSEA. The CDR3 sequence is 13 residues long. Trimming removed 4 bases from V and 5 bases from J; junction bases left unmatched: 5. CDR3 loop: CSVGADRGETQYF. The DNA of the CDR3 is TGCAGCGTTGGAGCGGACAGGGGTGAGACCCAGTACTTC.

This clonotype was seen many times. This rearrangement joins TRBV7-2 to TRBJ2-3; D is perhaps TRBD1 (5 bases). Germline V gene data show CDR1 as SGHTA and CDR2 as FQGNSA. The length of the CDR3 is 12 residues. V was clipped by 1 base and J by 10 bases, with 9 bases between them. CDR3 in amino acids: CASSLVPGSQYF. The CDR3 region has the DNA TGTGCCAGCAGCTTAGTGCCAGGGTCGCAGTATTTT. The variable domain in full, with the rest retrieved from reference TRBV7-2 and TRBJ2-3, is GAGVSQSPSNKVTEKGKDVELRCDPISGHTALYWYRQSLGQGLEFLIYFQGNSAPDKSGLPSDRFSAERTGGSVSTLTIQRTQQEDSAVYLCASSLVPGSQYFGPGTRLTVL.

Comment on this clonotype: This may come from a read error, since a much larger clone is one base off. This chain uses TRBV7-8 with TRBJ2-5; D might be TRBD1 or TRBD2, each matching 6 bases. Per the germline V gene, CDR1 is SGHVS and CDR2 is FQNEAQ. The CDR3 runs 15 residues. Trimming pared 7 bases from V and 1 base from J, leaving 16 bases between. The DNA of the CDR3 is TGTGCCAGCATCAAAGAGAGGGGGGTCCAAGAGACCCAGTACTTC. Its translation is CASIKERGVQETQYF.

The chain links TRBV7-2 to TRBJ2-3; D unresolved. This CDR3 comprises 15 residues. The V and J ends lost 5 bases and 6 bases respectively, with 18 bases between them. CDR1 and CDR2 from the germline V gene are SGHTA and FQGNSA. As DNA, the CDR3 is TGTGCCAGCAGCCAGGAGTTTTTCGGTATTGATACGCAGTATTTT. It translates to CASSQEFFGIDTQYF.

The table lists this clonotype with many counts. The chain combines TRBV7-2 with TRBJ2-5; 7 bases map to TRBD2. There are 14 residues in the CDR3. The germline CDR1 and CDR2 sequences are SGHTA and FQGNSA. The V and J ends lost 5 bases and 3 bases, in that order; junction bases with no gene match: 6. The DNA of the CDR3 is TGTGCCAGCAGCCCCCGCGGACTAGAAGAGACCCAGTACTTC. Amino acid sequence: CASSPRGLEETQYF. The variable domain in full, with the rest retrieved from reference TRBV7-2 and TRBJ2-5, is GAGVSQSPSNKVTEKGKDVELRCDPISGHTALYWYRQSLGQGLEFLIYFQGNSAPDKSGLPSDRFSAERTGGSVSTLTIQRTQQEDSAVYLCASSPRGLEETQYFGPGTRLLVL.